These T cell receptor beta chains were read from a single sample in a study. The table came from immunoSEQ multiplex PCR; TCRdb's copy has only in-frame clones and leaves some out. Of some 68,000 clones listed, approximately 92% are singletons. Sequencing used PBMCs. The receptors originated from a middle-aged man with rheumatoid arthritis. Both conserved end residues are part of each CDR3. A D gene is named only where the DNA matches it firmly. For some rows the clone size is stated as once, few or many, or as a class when expanded; others skip it.

V gene: TRBV27
D gene: TRBD2
clone size: .
J gene: TRBJ2-3
CDR3 protein: CASSPRVAGGTDTQYF
CDR3 DNA: TGTGCCAGCAGTCCCCGAGTAGCGGGGGGCACAGATACGCAGTATTTT

V gene: TRBV14
D gene: .
clone size: .
J gene: TRBJ2-1
CDR3 protein: CASSQDPSAAYNEQFF
CDR3 DNA: TGTGCCAGCAGCCAAGACCCTAGCGCTGCCTACAATGAGCAGTTCTTC

V gene: TRBV30
D gene: TRBD1
clone size: .
J gene: TRBJ1-5
CDR3 protein: CAWSTPGTELNQPQHF
CDR3 DNA: TGTGCCTGGAGTACCCCCGGGACAGAACTCAATCAGCCCCAGCATTTT

V gene: TRBV11-2
D gene: .
clone size: .
J gene: TRBJ1-4
CDR3 protein: CASSYDRKLFF
CDR3 DNA: TGTGCCAGCAGCTACGACAGGAAACTGTTTTTT

V gene: TRBV11-2
D gene: TRBD1
clone size: .
J gene: TRBJ1-2
CDR3 protein: CASSLLGGQANYTF
CDR3 DNA: TGTGCCAGCAGTCTTTTGGGTGGACAGGCTAATTACACCTTC

V gene: TRBV3-1/TRBV3-2
D gene: .
clone size: once
J gene: TRBJ1-3
CDR3 protein: CASSPGMSSGNTIYF
CDR3 DNA: TGTGCCAGCAGCCCCGGGATGAGCTCTGGAAACACCATATATTTT

V gene: TRBV5-6
D gene: TRBD1
clone size: once
J gene: TRBJ1-1
CDR3 protein: CASSLRDRTNTEAFF
CDR3 DNA: TGTGCCAGCAGTCTAAGGGACAGGACAAACACTGAAGCTTTCTTT

V gene: TRBV5-1
D gene: .
clone size: once
J gene: TRBJ2-3
CDR3 protein: CASSKEGPGVDTQYF
CDR3 DNA: TGCGCCAGCAGCAAGGAGGGGCCCGGGGTAGATACGCAGTATTTT

V gene: TRBV10-2
D gene: TRBD1
clone size: .
J gene: TRBJ2-1
CDR3 protein: CASSEPGGFYNEQFF
CDR3 DNA: TGCGCCAGCAGTGAACCAGGGGGCTTCTACAATGAGCAGTTCTTC

V gene: TRBV27
D gene: TRBD2
clone size: .
J gene: TRBJ2-1
CDR3 protein: CASSPPGTSVRSYNEQFF
CDR3 DNA: TGTGCCAGCAGTCCACCCGGGACTAGCGTTCGCTCCTACAATGAGCAGTTCTTC

V gene: TRBV19
D gene: .
clone size: .
J gene: TRBJ2-1
CDR3 protein: CASSTQDPGTPAYNEQFF
CDR3 DNA: TGTGCCAGTAGTACCCAAGACCCCGGGACTCCCGCCTACAATGAGCAGTTCTTC

V gene: TRBV7-9
D gene: TRBD2
clone size: .
J gene: TRBJ2-7
CDR3 protein: CASSLDFATSGSYEQYF
CDR3 DNA: TGTGCCAGCAGCTTAGATTTTGCAACTAGCGGCTCCTACGAGCAGTACTTC

V gene: TRBV4-2
D gene: TRBD2
clone size: .
J gene: TRBJ2-1
CDR3 protein: CASSQEAGSSYNEQFF
CDR3 DNA: TGTGCCAGCAGCCAAGAAGCGGGGAGCTCCTACAATGAGCAGTTCTTC

V gene: TRBV5-1
D gene: TRBD2
clone size: .
J gene: TRBJ2-2
CDR3 protein: CASSRERGDSGELFF
CDR3 DNA: TGCGCCAGCAGCCGGGAGCGGGGGGACTCCGGGGAGCTGTTTTTT

V gene: TRBV12-2
D gene: .
clone size: once
J gene: TRBJ1-2
CDR3 protein: CASRLAGGRTRGYGYTF
CDR3 DNA: TGTGCAAGTCGCTTAGCGGGTGGACGGACCAGAGGCTATGGCTACACCTTC

V gene: TRBV7-9
D gene: TRBD1
clone size: .
J gene: TRBJ1-2
CDR3 protein: CASSRGQGDYGYTF
CDR3 DNA: TGTGCCAGCAGCCGGGGACAGGGAGACTATGGCTACACCTTC

V gene: TRBV11-2
D gene: TRBD2
clone size: .
J gene: TRBJ2-1
CDR3 protein: CASSPLLAGSSYNEQFF
CDR3 DNA: TGTGCCAGCAGCCCCCTGTTAGCGGGGAGCTCCTACAATGAGCAGTTCTTC

V gene: TRBV7-2
D gene: .
clone size: once
J gene: TRBJ2-2
CDR3 protein: CASSRWNSNTGELFF
CDR3 DNA: TGTGCCAGCAGCAGATGGAACTCGAACACCGGGGAGCTGTTTTTT

V gene: TRBV7-2
D gene: .
clone size: .
J gene: TRBJ1-1
CDR3 protein: CASSPGRQRTEAFF
CDR3 DNA: TGTGCCAGCAGCCCGGGACGCCAGCGGACTGAAGCTTTCTTT

V gene: TRBV7-9
D gene: .
clone size: .
J gene: TRBJ2-7
CDR3 protein: CASSSSWGLKAYEQYF
CDR3 DNA: TGTGCCAGCAGCTCAAGTTGGGGACTGAAGGCCTACGAGCAGTACTTC

V gene: TRBV5-6
D gene: .
clone size: .
J gene: TRBJ2-1
CDR3 protein: CASSLVDNEQFF
CDR3 DNA: TGTGCCAGCAGCTTGGTAGACAATGAGCAGTTCTTC

V gene: TRBV7-2
D gene: .
clone size: .
J gene: TRBJ2-6
CDR3 protein: CASSLAFGGANVLTF
CDR3 DNA: TGTGCCAGCAGCTTAGCGTTCGGCGGGGCCAACGTCCTGACTTTC

V gene: TRBV6-5
D gene: .
clone size: .
J gene: TRBJ2-7
CDR3 protein: CASSPGKSQAYEQYF
CDR3 DNA: TGTGCCAGCAGCCCGGGGAAGTCGCAAGCCTACGAGCAGTACTTC

V gene: TRBV6-2/TRBV6-3
D gene: .
clone size: .
J gene: TRBJ1-4
CDR3 protein: CASSYSEESSVEKLFF
CDR3 DNA: TGTGCCAGCAGTTACTCGGAGGAATCCTCGGTCGAAAAACTGTTTTTT

V gene: TRBV28
D gene: .
clone size: .
J gene: TRBJ1-6
CDR3 protein: CASTPPGAYNSPLHF
CDR3 DNA: TGTGCCAGCACCCCGCCGGGCGCCTATAATTCACCCCTCCACTTT

V gene: TRBV4-2
D gene: TRBD2
clone size: .
J gene: TRBJ2-1
CDR3 protein: CASSQEWSGRVDEQFF
CDR3 DNA: TGTGCCAGCAGCCAAGAGTGGAGCGGGAGGGTTGATGAGCAGTTCTTC

V gene: TRBV30
D gene: .
clone size: few
J gene: TRBJ2-2
CDR3 protein: CAWSPQGKANTGELFF
CDR3 DNA: TGTGCCTGGAGTCCTCAGGGGAAAGCGAACACCGGGGAGCTGTTTTTT

V gene: TRBV15
D gene: TRBD2
clone size: .
J gene: TRBJ2-7
CDR3 protein: CATSQGLAGVQYF
CDR3 DNA: TGTGCCACCAGCCAGGGACTAGCGGGAGTTCAGTACTTC

V gene: TRBV27
D gene: TRBD1
clone size: .
J gene: TRBJ2-7
CDR3 protein: CASRSIGTDSYEQYF
CDR3 DNA: TGTGCCAGTCGAAGCATTGGGACAGATTCCTACGAGCAGTACTTC

V gene: TRBV6-5
D gene: .
clone size: .
J gene: TRBJ2-5
CDR3 protein: CASSYSTPTSGTQYF
CDR3 DNA: TGTGCCAGCAGTTACTCGACTCCAACCAGTGGGACCCAGTACTTC

V gene: TRBV5-8
D gene: TRBD2
clone size: once
J gene: TRBJ2-1
CDR3 protein: CASSPGTSGRQFF
CDR3 DNA: TGTGCCAGCAGCCCCGGGACTAGCGGTAGGCAGTTCTTC

V gene: TRBV11-2
D gene: .
clone size: .
J gene: TRBJ1-2
CDR3 protein: CASSDTIGNYGYTF
CDR3 DNA: TGTGCCAGCAGCGATACCATAGGGAACTATGGCTACACCTTC

V gene: TRBV30
D gene: .
clone size: .
J gene: TRBJ1-3
CDR3 protein: CAWSETAFGNTIYF
CDR3 DNA: TGTGCCTGGAGCGAAACAGCTTTTGGAAACACCATATATTTT

V gene: TRBV2
D gene: TRBD2
clone size: .
J gene: TRBJ2-1
CDR3 protein: CASREGTSGGLYNEQFF
CDR3 DNA: TGTGCCAGCAGGGAAGGGACTAGCGGGGGTCTATACAATGAGCAGTTCTTC

V gene: TRBV10-3
D gene: .
clone size: .
J gene: TRBJ2-7
CDR3 protein: CAISESVSYEQYF
CDR3 DNA: TGTGCCATCAGTGAGTCTGTCTCCTACGAGCAGTACTTC

V gene: TRBV12-5
D gene: TRBD2
clone size: .
J gene: TRBJ2-1
CDR3 protein: CASGLVPLPGLAGGLYNEQFF
CDR3 DNA: TGTGCTAGTGGTTTGGTACCCCTTCCGGGACTAGCGGGGGGTTTATACAATGAGCAGTTCTTC

V gene: TRBV9
D gene: .
clone size: .
J gene: TRBJ1-1
CDR3 protein: CASSVVGSMNTEAFF
CDR3 DNA: TGTGCCAGCAGCGTAGTGGGCAGTATGAACACTGAAGCTTTCTTT

V gene: TRBV7-9
D gene: .
clone size: .
J gene: TRBJ1-4
CDR3 protein: CASSLREATNEKLFF
CDR3 DNA: TGTGCCAGCAGTCTCCGGGAGGCAACTAATGAAAAACTGTTTTTT

V gene: TRBV6-5
D gene: .
clone size: .
J gene: TRBJ1-2
CDR3 protein: CASSKWEDSWVGYTF
CDR3 DNA: TGTGCCAGCAGTAAATGGGAGGACAGTTGGGTTGGCTACACCTTC

V gene: TRBV9
D gene: .
clone size: .
J gene: TRBJ2-3
CDR3 protein: CASSALWGAGDTQYF
CDR3 DNA: TGTGCCAGCAGCGCCCTCTGGGGGGCCGGGGATACGCAGTATTTT

V gene: TRBV25-1
D gene: .
clone size: .
J gene: TRBJ2-3
CDR3 protein: CASSGWDTTDTQYF
CDR3 DNA: TGTGCCAGCAGTGGGTGGGACACCACAGATACGCAGTATTTT

V gene: TRBV19
D gene: .
clone size: .
J gene: TRBJ2-1
CDR3 protein: CASTPGGRVYNEQFF
CDR3 DNA: TGTGCCAGTACCCCAGGGGGGCGGGTGTACAATGAGCAGTTCTTC

V gene: TRBV9
D gene: .
clone size: .
J gene: TRBJ2-1
CDR3 protein: CASSLQLDEQFF
CDR3 DNA: TGTGCCAGCAGCCTTCAGCTGGATGAGCAGTTCTTC

V gene: TRBV9
D gene: .
clone size: .
J gene: TRBJ1-5
CDR3 protein: CASSVFRQISNQPQHF
CDR3 DNA: TGTGCCAGCAGCGTATTTCGACAGATTAGCAATCAGCCCCAGCATTTT

V gene: TRBV6-1
D gene: TRBD1
clone size: .
J gene: TRBJ1-3
CDR3 protein: CASSASRGQFGNTIYF
CDR3 DNA: TGTGCCAGCAGTGCAAGCAGGGGGCAGTTTGGAAACACCATATATTTT

V gene: TRBV12-5
D gene: TRBD1
clone size: .
J gene: TRBJ2-7
CDR3 protein: CASGLTGGSYEQYF
CDR3 DNA: TGTGCTAGTGGTTTGACAGGGGGCTCCTACGAGCAGTACTTC

V gene: TRBV14
D gene: .
clone size: once
J gene: TRBJ1-4
CDR3 protein: CASSQASWEKLFF
CDR3 DNA: TGTGCCAGCAGCCAAGCGTCATGGGAAAAACTGTTTTTT

V gene: TRBV28
D gene: .
clone size: .
J gene: TRBJ1-2
CDR3 protein: CASSSERSYTF
CDR3 DNA: TGTGCCAGCAGTTCCGAGAGGAGCTACACCTTC

V gene: TRBV16
D gene: .
clone size: .
J gene: TRBJ2-5
CDR3 protein: CASSQGQGLEETQYF
CDR3 DNA: TGTGCCAGCAGCCAAGGCCAGGGGCTAGAAGAGACCCAGTACTTC

V gene: TRBV5-1
D gene: .
clone size: .
J gene: TRBJ2-3
CDR3 protein: CASSLVVGRDTDTQYF
CDR3 DNA: TGCGCCAGCAGCTTGGTGGTTGGCCGGGACACAGATACGCAGTATTTT

V gene: TRBV29-1
D gene: .
clone size: .
J gene: TRBJ1-2
CDR3 protein: CSAKEGDNYGYTF
CDR3 DNA: TGCAGCGCCAAAGAGGGGGACAACTATGGCTACACCTTC

V gene: TRBV5-1
D gene: .
clone size: .
J gene: TRBJ1-6
CDR3 protein: CASRLSGSSYNSPLHF
CDR3 DNA: TGCGCCAGCAGACTTTCCGGTAGCTCCTATAATTCACCCCTCCACTTT

V gene: TRBV6-5
D gene: .
clone size: .
J gene: TRBJ1-1
CDR3 protein: CASSYSAGNTEAFF
CDR3 DNA: TGTGCCAGCAGTTACTCAGCGGGGAACACTGAAGCTTTCTTT

V gene: TRBV6-5
D gene: .
clone size: once
J gene: TRBJ2-1
CDR3 protein: CASSYTNGNNEQFF
CDR3 DNA: TGTGCCAGCAGTTACACTAACGGGAACAATGAGCAGTTCTTC

V gene: TRBV29-1
D gene: TRBD1
clone size: .
J gene: TRBJ1-4
CDR3 protein: CSAGDRGGREKLFF
CDR3 DNA: TGCAGCGCCGGGGACAGGGGAGGTCGCGAAAAACTGTTTTTT

V gene: TRBV18
D gene: TRBD1
clone size: .
J gene: TRBJ2-5
CDR3 protein: CASSPDRLETQYF
CDR3 DNA: TGTGCCAGCTCACCGGACAGGCTAGAGACCCAGTACTTC

V gene: TRBV18
D gene: .
clone size: .
J gene: TRBJ1-1
CDR3 protein: CASSSRQASSNTEAFF
CDR3 DNA: TGTGCCAGCTCCTCCCGACAGGCTTCTTCGAACACTGAAGCTTTCTTT

V gene: TRBV5-4
D gene: TRBD1
clone size: .
J gene: TRBJ1-2
CDR3 protein: CASSDRGRDYGYTF
CDR3 DNA: TGTGCCAGCAGCGACAGGGGGAGAGACTATGGCTACACCTTC

V gene: TRBV15
D gene: .
clone size: .
J gene: TRBJ2-3
CDR3 protein: CATSSFIARTGDTQYF
CDR3 DNA: TGTGCCACCAGCAGTTTCATAGCGCGCACAGGAGATACGCAGTATTTT

V gene: TRBV6-4
D gene: .
clone size: .
J gene: TRBJ2-5
CDR3 protein: CASSDSLETQYF
CDR3 DNA: TGTGCCAGCAGTGACTCTTTGGAGACCCAGTACTTC